Sequencing of this T cell receptor beta chain was carried out in a study of blood T cell repertoires in COVID-19. Looking at the study overall: Both acute and convalescent COVID-19 samples were obtained from the United States, Italy and Spain. Sample material is recorded as cDNA or gDNA derived from T cells, B-cell-depleted T cells, or PBMCs.

In its sample, this clone was seen a few times. Per the original methods: Estimation of nucleated cell counts was performed using reference gene primer amplification. Method: immunoSEQ multiplex PCR; TCRdb's copy keeps in-frame clones and lacks some. D and trimming were read from the DNA, whereas the V and J calls and clone size are those reported in that table. The sample holds approximately 130,000 clones, around two thirds seen once. CDR1 and CDR2 (germline): MGHDK, SYGVNS. CDR3 size: 17 residues. V was pared by 4 bases and J by 0 bases, with 18 bases between. Sequences were obtained from peripheral blood. The TCR originated in a woman aged 70-85 years with acute or convalescent COVID-19. The V call is TRBV25-1, the J call TRBJ1-1, with D maybe TRBD1 (5 bases). The CDR3 DNA reads as TGTGCCAGCAGTGGTGCTCCTCGCCGGGACTTGAACACTGAAGCTTTCTTT. Protein: CASSGAPRRDLNTEAFF. The complete variable domain, with remaining parts taken from reference TRBV25-1 and TRBJ1-1, reads EADIYQTPRYLVIGTGKKITLECSQTMGHDKMYWYQQDPGMELHLIHYSYGVNSTEKGDLSSESTVSRIRTEHFPLTLESARPSHTSQYLCASSGAPRRDLNTEAFFGQGTRLTVV.